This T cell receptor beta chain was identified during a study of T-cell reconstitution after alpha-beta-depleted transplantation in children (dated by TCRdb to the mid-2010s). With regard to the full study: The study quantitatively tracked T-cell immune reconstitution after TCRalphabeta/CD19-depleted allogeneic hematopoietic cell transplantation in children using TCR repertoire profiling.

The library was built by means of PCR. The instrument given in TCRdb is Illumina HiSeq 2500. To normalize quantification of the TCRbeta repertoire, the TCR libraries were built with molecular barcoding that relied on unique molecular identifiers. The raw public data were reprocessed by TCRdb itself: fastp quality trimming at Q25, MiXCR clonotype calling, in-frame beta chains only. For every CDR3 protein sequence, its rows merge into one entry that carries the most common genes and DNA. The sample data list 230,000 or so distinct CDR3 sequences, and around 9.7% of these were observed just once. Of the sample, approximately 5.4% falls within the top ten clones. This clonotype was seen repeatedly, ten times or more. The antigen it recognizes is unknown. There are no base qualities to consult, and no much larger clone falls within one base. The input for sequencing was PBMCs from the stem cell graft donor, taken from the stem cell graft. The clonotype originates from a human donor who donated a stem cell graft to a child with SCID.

CDR3 region: CASTPAGSQPQHF. At the DNA level, the sequence is TGTGCCAGTACCCCCGCAGGGAGTCAGCCCCAGCATTTT. In this chain, TRBV19 is recombined with TRBJ1-5; perhaps TRBD1 is the D gene, with 5 bases matching. V and J lose 7 bases and 6 bases, and a span of 13 bases separates them. The CDR3 runs 13 residues from the cysteine to the phenylalanine. Of the read, only the CDR3 DNA is kept; its 39 bases are in frame from base 1. CDR1 LNHDA and CDR2 SQIVND were looked up in the germline V gene (reference sequence).